This TCR beta chain was recorded in a study of response to subunit inactivated influenza vaccine. V was cut by 5 bases and J by 3 bases, with 13 bases left in between. The germline V gene encodes CDR1 SGHTA and CDR2 FQGNSA. The CDR3 extends over 15 amino acids. TCRdb recomputed calls from the RT-PCR reads with MiXCR, one row per CDR3 protein. Of 800,000 to 1,000,000 distinct CDR3 sequences in the sample, 21% are singletons; the top ten hold about 10%. Turning to this clonotype: Antigen unknown.

Study-wide results and limits: Authors suggested that a seasonal influenza vaccination recruits few new T cells each time.

The chain is built from TRBV7-2 and TRBJ1-4; D is possibly TRBD1 (5 bases). The input for sequencing was PBMCs from blood, taken more than 4 days after vaccination. The receptor's source is a man in his fifties or sixties who received an inactivated influenza vaccine. The CDR3 DNA reads TGTGCCAGCAGCGGGGGAGGGTTGCCTAATGAAAAACTGTTTTTT. Protein sequence: CASSGGGLPNEKLFF.